A single sample gave rise to the 14 T cell receptor beta chains below, sequenced in a study of cytomegalovirus exposure and HLA in healthy donors. The PCR employed 60 Vbeta primers together with 13 Jbeta primers. Clones were read by immunoSEQ multiplex PCR, and TCRdb kept only the in-frame ones, dropping some. In total, the table holds approximately 100,000 clones. The sequenced material came from PBMCs. The receptors were gathered from a man in his forties or fifties in good health and CMV-seronegative.

The chain uses TRBV2 and TRBJ2-1; D perhaps matches TRBD2 (6 bases). The V gene lost 6 bases and the J gene lost 4 bases, with 13 bases spanning the gap. The CDR3 has 14 residues. Germline assignment: CDR1 SNHLY and CDR2 FYNNEI. This CDR3 reads CASRLFGGYNEQFF. CDR3 DNA sequence: TGTGCCAGCAGGCTTTTCGGAGGGTACAATGAGCAGTTCTTC.

V is TRBV19 and J is TRBJ1-3; tentatively, D is TRBD1 (6 bases). There are 14 residues in the CDR3. Germline values: CDR1 LNHDA, CDR2 SQIVND (reference sequence). V was pared by 6 bases and J by 0 bases, with 9 bases between. The CDR3 here is CASRTRGSGNTIYF. CDR3 nucleotides: TGTGCCAGTAGGACCAGGGGCTCTGGAAACACCATATATTTT.

The chain couples TRBV7-9 to TRBJ1-2; D is perhaps TRBD1 (5 bases). Trimming left V 1 base short and J 1 base short, with 13 bases between. This CDR3 comprises 16 residues. Per the germline V gene, CDR1 is SEHNR and CDR2 is FQNEAQ (reference sequence). The CDR3 DNA reads as TGTGCCAGCAGCTTAGAGGGCAGGGTCGATAACTATGGCTACACCTTC. It specifies CASSLEGRVDNYGYTF.

Here the CDR3 reads CASSFGDYQPQHF. CDR3 sequence (DNA): TGTGCCAGCAGCTTTGGGGACTATCAGCCCCAGCATTTT. The rearrangement links TRBV7-9 to TRBJ1-5, with D perhaps TRBD1 (5 bases). Germline assignment: CDR1 SEHNR and CDR2 FQNEAQ (reference sequence). The CDR3 is 13 residues long. Trimming removed 3 bases from V and 5 bases from J, with 8 bases in between.

The chain joins TRBV19 to TRBJ2-7, with 8 bases lining up with TRBD1. CDR1 is LNHDA, CDR2 SQIVND, per germline (reference sequence). The CDR3 consists of 15 residues. After removal of 3 bases from V and 2 bases from J, the junction contained 6 bases not matched to a gene. The CDR3 DNA reads TGTGCCAGTAGTATCTTAGCAGGGGGCACCTACGAGCAGTACTTC. It encodes CASSILAGGTYEQYF.

The gene calls are TRBV5-1 and TRBJ2-2; D is undetermined. Germline-derived CDR1 and CDR2 are SGHRS and YFSETQ. Trimming stripped 4 bases from V and 6 bases from J, with 10 bases between. The CDR3 is 13 residues long. CDR3: CASSAQDAGELFF. CDR3 coding DNA: TGCGCCAGCAGCGCACAAGATGCCGGGGAGCTGTTTTTT.

This rearrangement joins TRBV27 to TRBJ1-5; D call uncertain. The ends were cut back, 6 bases at V and 6 bases at J, with 18 bases in the middle. The length of the CDR3 is 15 residues. CDR1 and CDR2 from the germline V gene are MNHEY and SMNVEV (reference sequence). CDR3 sequence (DNA): TGTGCCAGCAGATCGTTACGGCGCTCGGGTCAGCCCCAGCATTTT. As protein: CASRSLRRSGQPQHF.

This chain links TRBV29-1 with TRBJ2-5, with 7 nucleotides matching TRBD1. In germline, CDR1 is SQVTM, CDR2 ANQGSEA. V trimming: 7 bases; J trimming: 4 bases; junction bases outside the gene matches: 9. The CDR3 consists of 13 residues. The CDR3 coding sequence is TGCAGCGCTCGGGACAGAGGGGGAGAGACCCAGTACTTC. Its translation is CSARDRGGETQYF.

The chain recombines TRBV27 with TRBJ2-1, with TRBD2 as a possible D gene (5 bases). Germline V lookup: CDR1 MNHEY, CDR2 SMNVEV (reference sequence). Trimming pared 3 bases from V and 1 base from J, leaving 7 bases between. This CDR3 has 14 residues. CDR3 amino acids: CASSLGSSYNEQFF. CDR3 sequence (DNA): TGTGCCAGCAGTTTGGGGAGTTCCTACAATGAGCAGTTCTTC.

The V gene is TRBV19, the J gene TRBJ2-7, with a tentative D call TRBD1 (6 bases). Germline CDR1 reads LNHDA; CDR2 reads SQIVND (reference sequence). V was clipped by 3 bases and J by 2 bases, with 11 bases between them. The CDR3 totals 14 residues. CDR3 residues: CASSIAAGAYEQYF. The CDR3 nucleotides read TGTGCCAGTAGTATCGCAGCAGGGGCCTACGAGCAGTACTTC. Full variable domain (outside the CDR3, taken from reference TRBV19 and TRBJ2-7): DGGITQSPKYLFRKEGQNVTLSCEQNLNHDAMYWYRQDPGQGLRLIYYSQIVNDFQKGDIAEGYSVSREKKESFPLTVTSAQKNPTAFYLCASSIAAGAYEQYFGPGTRLTVT.

The chain has TRBV9 and TRBJ2-5; a possible D gene is TRBD2 (6 bases). From germline, CDR1 is SGDLS and CDR2 YYNGEE. CDR3 length: 14 residues. Trimming shortened V by 1 base and J by 4 bases, and 11 bases separated the two germline ends. CDR3 bases: TGTGCCAGCAGCGTATTCGGGGGTTCAGAGACCCAGTACTTC. It encodes CASSVFGGSETQYF.

This sequence joins TRBV19 and TRBJ2-7; the D gene is possibly TRBD1 (6 bases). This CDR3 region has 13 residues. Germline CDR1 and CDR2: LNHDA and SQIVND (reference sequence). V was pared by 10 bases and J by 2 bases, with 15 bases between. The CDR3 region is CATLNREPYEQYF. Written as DNA, the CDR3 is TGTGCCACCCTCAACAGGGAACCCTACGAGCAGTACTTC.

The rearrangement links TRBV7-9 to TRBJ1-1; 7 nucleotides agree with TRBD1. Germline V gives CDR1 SEHNR, CDR2 FQNEAQ (reference sequence). Unmatched junction bases numbered 5, after V lost 3 bases and J lost 1 base. CDR3 length: 15 amino acids. The CDR3 coding sequence is TGTGCCAGCAGCTTCCGGACAGGCGGGAACACTGAAGCTTTCTTT. This gives the protein CASSFRTGGNTEAFF.

The DNA for the CDR3 is TGTGCCAGCAGCTTAGGGAGGGGGTACAGGGGGAGCGCTGAAGCTTTCTTT. Its translation is CASSLGRGYRGSAEAFF. V is TRBV7-9 and J is TRBJ1-1; 8 bases align to TRBD1. The V gene end was trimmed by 1 base and the J gene end by 6 bases; junction bases not matched to a gene: 13. Germline V lookup: CDR1 SEHNR, CDR2 FQNEAQ (reference sequence). This CDR3 is 17 amino acids long.